The next 2 T cell receptor beta chains were all read from a single sample in a study of T cells in Graves' hyperthyroidism and ophthalmopathy. RNA transcripts were the template for amplifying TCR beta CDR3 regions. The HTBI primer set served for first-round RT-PCR of the TCR CDR3. TCRdb reprocessed the multiplex PCR reads with MiXCR, giving one entry per CDR3 protein. Of roughly 300,000 distinct CDR3 sequences listed, less than 30% are singletons. Sequencing input: blood. The receptors originated from a man aged 35 to 55 with Graves' hyperthyroidism that later progressed to Graves' ophthalmopathy.

This clonotype was found many times. The chain uses TRBV10-3 and TRBJ1-1; 8 nucleotides line up with TRBD1. Per the germline V gene, CDR1 is ENHRY and CDR2 is SYGVKD. This CDR3 spans 15 amino acids. The trim removed 6 bases at V and 0 bases at J, leaving 6 bases unmatched. The CDR3 bases are TGTGCCATCAGGGACAGGGAAAGCATGAACACTGAAGCTTTCTTT. Amino acids: CAIRDRESMNTEAFF.

The chain employs TRBV12-3 or TRBV12-4 and TRBJ2-7; tentative D call: TRBD2 (7 bases). Between the trimmed V and J ends, which lost 6 bases and 6 bases, there was a span of 12 bases. This CDR3 region has 12 residues. CDR3 residues: CASRQGGGEQYF. DNA for the CDR3: TGTGCCAGCAGACAGGGAGGGGGCGAGCAGTACTTC.